This T cell receptor (beta chain) was recorded in a study of blood T cell repertoires in COVID-19. Across the whole study: The United States, Italy and Spain supplied acute and convalescent COVID-19 samples. From T cells, B-cell-depleted T cells, or PBMCs came the material, which was cDNA or gDNA.

Across 24 US areas, participants ranged in age from about 18 to 100 years. Only in-frame clones appear in the TCRdb table, and some are missing; sequencing was by immunoSEQ multiplex PCR. The sample lists hundreds of thousands of clones, about 88% occurring once. This clone occurred once. Trimming shortened V by 2 bases and J by 2 bases, and 16 bases separated the two germline ends. The CDR3 is made up of 16 amino acids. The germline CDR1 and CDR2 sequences are KGHSH and LQKENI. The chain couples TRBV18 to TRBJ2-7; TRBD2 is a possible D gene (6 bases). The sequenced sample consisted of PBMCs or T cells enriched from blood (not recorded which). This clonotype was sampled from a woman in her 50s who had recovered from COVID-19. CDR3 sequence (DNA): TGTGCCAGCTCACCAATGACGGCTAGCGCTACCTACGAGCAGTACTTC. Translating gives CASSPMTASATYEQYF.